The rows below give T cell receptor beta chains drawn from one sample of a study of shared clonotypes between healthy human individuals. The protocol was immunoSEQ multiplex PCR, while the TCRdb copy is restricted to in-frame clones and leaves out a portion. The sample contains some 1,900,000 clones, about 95% of which appear only once. What was sequenced was naive CD8+ T cells sorted from blood. The receptors here all came from a man aged 18 to 30 in good health. The CDR3 runs from the conserved cysteine through the conserved F or W. The order of the fields is clone size, V gene, J gene, D gene, CDR3 protein, CDR3 DNA. D genes are given only for firm matches. Some rows have no size entry. The others give once, few or many, or a class for an expanded clone.

clone size: -; V gene: TRBV12-5; J gene: TRBJ1-2; D gene: -; CDR3 protein: CASGFGYGYTF; CDR3 DNA: TGTGCTAGTGGTTTCGGCTATGGCTACACCTTC
clone size: -; V gene: TRBV11-2; J gene: TRBJ2-5; D gene: -; CDR3 protein: CASSSEGAMVTQYF; CDR3 DNA: TGTGCCAGCAGCTCAGAGGGAGCCATGGTGACCCAGTACTTC
clone size: -; V gene: TRBV10-2; J gene: TRBJ2-2; D gene: -; CDR3 protein: CASSESWQYPGELFF; CDR3 DNA: TGCGCCAGCAGTGAGTCGTGGCAGTATCCGGGGGAGCTGTTTTTT
clone size: once; V gene: TRBV11-2; J gene: TRBJ2-1; D gene: -; CDR3 protein: CASSLAGHNEQFF; CDR3 DNA: TGTGCCAGCAGCTTAGCCGGCCACAATGAGCAGTTCTTC
clone size: -; V gene: TRBV10-3; J gene: TRBJ1-1; D gene: -; CDR3 protein: CAISEGMNTEAFF; CDR3 DNA: TGTGCCATCAGTGAGGGTATGAACACTGAAGCTTTCTTT
clone size: once; V gene: TRBV6-5; J gene: TRBJ2-1; D gene: -; CDR3 protein: CASSYGQQYNEQFF; CDR3 DNA: TGTGCCAGCAGTTACGGGCAGCAATACAATGAGCAGTTCTTC
clone size: -; V gene: TRBV25-1; J gene: TRBJ1-1; D gene: -; CDR3 protein: CASSAGALTEAFF; CDR3 DNA: TGTGCCAGCAGTGCCGGGGCTCTCACTGAAGCTTTCTTT
clone size: -; V gene: TRBV27; J gene: TRBJ2-7; D gene: -; CDR3 protein: CASSPPWGGGGYEQYF; CDR3 DNA: TGTGCCAGCAGTCCTCCATGGGGTGGGGGAGGCTACGAGCAGTACTTC
clone size: -; V gene: TRBV4-1; J gene: TRBJ2-1; D gene: TRBD2; CDR3 protein: CASSPEVAGGYNEQFF; CDR3 DNA: TGCGCCAGCAGCCCCGAGGTAGCGGGAGGCTACAATGAGCAGTTCTTC
clone size: -; V gene: TRBV4-3; J gene: TRBJ2-1; D gene: -; CDR3 protein: CASSQELSGSYNEQFF; CDR3 DNA: TGCGCCAGCAGCCAAGAGCTGAGCGGTTCCTACAATGAGCAGTTCTTC
clone size: -; V gene: TRBV7-2; J gene: TRBJ2-5; D gene: -; CDR3 protein: CASSPGGGTQYF; CDR3 DNA: TGTGCCAGCAGCCCTGGAGGTGGGACCCAGTACTTC
clone size: -; V gene: TRBV5-5; J gene: TRBJ1-1; D gene: TRBD1; CDR3 protein: CASERQGLGTEAFF; CDR3 DNA: TGTGCCAGCGAACGACAGGGGTTAGGCACTGAAGCTTTCTTT
clone size: -; V gene: TRBV6-1; J gene: TRBJ2-7; D gene: -; CDR3 protein: CASSGFLGNEQCF; CDR3 DNA: TGTGCCAGCAGTGGGTTTTTGGGTAACGAGCAGTGCTTC
clone size: -; V gene: TRBV29-1; J gene: TRBJ2-7; D gene: -; CDR3 protein: CSAQGGSSYEQYF; CDR3 DNA: TGCAGCGCCCAAGGGGGATCCTCCTACGAGCAGTACTTC
clone size: few; V gene: TRBV7-9; J gene: TRBJ1-2; D gene: TRBD1; CDR3 protein: CASSLSGQGVYGYTF; CDR3 DNA: TGTGCCAGCAGCTTGTCGGGACAGGGGGTCTATGGCTACACCTTC
clone size: few; V gene: TRBV5-1; J gene: TRBJ1-1; D gene: -; CDR3 protein: CASSFSPRAANTEAFF; CDR3 DNA: TGCGCCAGCAGCTTCTCCCCCAGGGCGGCGAACACTGAAGCTTTCTTT
clone size: -; V gene: TRBV7-9; J gene: TRBJ2-3; D gene: -; CDR3 protein: CASSIFGGGTDTQYF; CDR3 DNA: TGTGCCAGCAGCATTTTCGGAGGGGGCACAGATACGCAGTATTTT
clone size: -; V gene: TRBV4-3; J gene: TRBJ1-6; D gene: -; CDR3 protein: CASSQEANSPLHF; CDR3 DNA: TGCGCCAGCAGCCAGGAGGCGAATTCACCCCTCCACTTT
clone size: -; V gene: TRBV10-2; J gene: TRBJ2-3; D gene: TRBD2; CDR3 protein: CASSELLAGGPVGTDTQYF; CDR3 DNA: TGCGCCAGCAGTGAGCTCTTAGCGGGGGGCCCCGTGGGCACAGATACGCAGTATTTT
clone size: -; V gene: TRBV7-7; J gene: TRBJ2-1; D gene: TRBD2; CDR3 protein: CASSLALADYNEQFF; CDR3 DNA: TGTGCTAGCAGCTTAGCACTAGCGGATTACAATGAGCAGTTCTTC
clone size: -; V gene: TRBV27; J gene: TRBJ2-7; D gene: -; CDR3 protein: CASSLEGVRSYEQYF; CDR3 DNA: TGTGCCAGCAGTTTAGAGGGAGTGAGGTCCTACGAGCAGTACTTC
clone size: -; V gene: TRBV5-4; J gene: TRBJ2-7; D gene: TRBD2; CDR3 protein: CASSFGLAGDQYF; CDR3 DNA: TGTGCCAGCAGCTTTGGGCTAGCGGGGGACCAGTACTTC
clone size: -; V gene: TRBV10-1; J gene: TRBJ2-5; D gene: TRBD1; CDR3 protein: CASSDGTGAPSETQYF; CDR3 DNA: TGCGCCAGCAGTGATGGGACAGGGGCGCCGTCGGAGACCCAGTACTTC
clone size: -; V gene: TRBV7-9; J gene: TRBJ2-5; D gene: TRBD1; CDR3 protein: CASSLVGDREGGETQYF; CDR3 DNA: TGTGCCAGCAGCTTAGTCGGGGACAGGGAAGGAGGGGAGACCCAGTACTTC
clone size: -; V gene: TRBV2; J gene: TRBJ1-2; D gene: -; CDR3 protein: CASSERGTGRTPNYGYTF; CDR3 DNA: TGTGCCAGCAGCGAGCGGGGAACCGGCCGTACCCCTAACTATGGCTACACCTTC
clone size: -; V gene: TRBV19; J gene: TRBJ2-1; D gene: -; CDR3 protein: CASSSVTEDPNDEQFF; CDR3 DNA: TGTGCCAGTAGTAGCGTTACAGAAGATCCTAATGATGAGCAGTTCTTC
clone size: -; V gene: TRBV4-3; J gene: TRBJ2-7; D gene: -; CDR3 protein: CASSQENYRVYEQYF; CDR3 DNA: TGCGCCAGCAGCCAAGAGAACTACAGGGTCTACGAGCAGTACTTC
clone size: -; V gene: TRBV27; J gene: TRBJ1-6; D gene: -; CDR3 protein: CASSLSQGNSPLHF; CDR3 DNA: TGTGCCAGCAGTTTATCGCAGGGCAATTCACCCCTCCACTTT
clone size: -; V gene: TRBV2; J gene: TRBJ2-7; D gene: -; CDR3 protein: CASSENRADEQYF; CDR3 DNA: TGTGCCAGCAGTGAAAATCGGGCGGACGAGCAGTACTTC
clone size: -; V gene: TRBV9; J gene: TRBJ1-4; D gene: -; CDR3 protein: CASSGSGGTNEKLFF; CDR3 DNA: TGTGCCAGCAGCGGGTCCGGGGGAACTAATGAAAAACTGTTTTTT
clone size: -; V gene: TRBV4-1; J gene: TRBJ2-3; D gene: TRBD1; CDR3 protein: CASSQSLPTGKDTQYF; CDR3 DNA: TGCGCCAGCAGCCAATCCCTTCCGACAGGGAAAGATACGCAGTATTTT
clone size: -; V gene: TRBV4-1; J gene: TRBJ2-3; D gene: -; CDR3 protein: CASSPRGDTQYF; CDR3 DNA: TGCGCCAGCAGCCCCAGGGGAGATACGCAGTATTTT
clone size: -; V gene: TRBV5-1; J gene: TRBJ2-7; D gene: TRBD1; CDR3 protein: CASSLAASGGISVSREQYF; CDR3 DNA: TGCGCCAGCAGCTTGGCCGCGTCAGGGGGCATTTCTGTTAGCCGCGAGCAGTACTTC
clone size: -; V gene: TRBV6-6; J gene: TRBJ1-5; D gene: -; CDR3 protein: CASNKLRAGDNQPQHF; CDR3 DNA: TGTGCCAGCAACAAACTCCGGGCAGGGGACAATCAGCCCCAGCATTTT
clone size: -; V gene: TRBV5-1; J gene: TRBJ2-3; D gene: -; CDR3 protein: CARYGGFGTDTQYF; CDR3 DNA: TGCGCCAGGTACGGCGGGTTCGGCACAGATACGCAGTATTTT
clone size: -; V gene: TRBV6-5; J gene: TRBJ2-1; D gene: TRBD2; CDR3 protein: CASSRLASSYNEQFF; CDR3 DNA: TGTGCCAGCAGCCGACTAGCCAGCTCCTACAATGAGCAGTTCTTC
clone size: -; V gene: TRBV10-3; J gene: TRBJ2-7; D gene: TRBD1; CDR3 protein: CAISGTGGYEQYF; CDR3 DNA: TGTGCCATCAGTGGGACAGGGGGCTACGAGCAGTACTTC
clone size: once; V gene: TRBV5-4; J gene: TRBJ1-4; D gene: -; CDR3 protein: CASSFKGSEKLFF; CDR3 DNA: TGTGCCAGCAGCTTTAAGGGTAGTGAAAAACTGTTTTTT
clone size: -; V gene: TRBV27; J gene: TRBJ2-1; D gene: TRBD2; CDR3 protein: CASTPGGPYNEQFF; CDR3 DNA: TGTGCCAGTACCCCGGGGGGGCCTTACAATGAGCAGTTCTTC
clone size: -; V gene: TRBV19; J gene: TRBJ2-7; D gene: TRBD2; CDR3 protein: CASSISLAGGFEQYF; CDR3 DNA: TGTGCCAGTAGTATCTCCCTAGCGGGAGGGTTCGAGCAGTACTTC
clone size: -; V gene: TRBV6-5; J gene: TRBJ2-5; D gene: -; CDR3 protein: CASSPSYAGLETQYF; CDR3 DNA: TGTGCCAGCAGTCCTTCCTACGCGGGGCTGGAGACCCAGTACTTC
clone size: -; V gene: TRBV27; J gene: TRBJ2-7; D gene: -; CDR3 protein: CASWTHLHEQYF; CDR3 DNA: TGTGCCAGCTGGACTCATCTCCACGAGCAGTACTTC
clone size: -; V gene: TRBV9; J gene: TRBJ2-5; D gene: -; CDR3 protein: CASSVGIGTLETQYF; CDR3 DNA: TGTGCCAGCAGCGTAGGTATTGGGACGTTGGAGACCCAGTACTTC
clone size: -; V gene: TRBV9; J gene: TRBJ2-2; D gene: -; CDR3 protein: CASSVWGLARTANTGELFF; CDR3 DNA: TGTGCCAGCAGCGTATGGGGGCTAGCGAGGACCGCGAACACCGGGGAGCTGTTTTTT
clone size: -; V gene: TRBV30; J gene: TRBJ1-2; D gene: TRBD1; CDR3 protein: CASLTGTGYYGYTF; CDR3 DNA: TGTGCCTCACTTACCGGGACAGGGTACTATGGCTACACCTTC
clone size: -; V gene: TRBV5-1; J gene: TRBJ2-7; D gene: -; CDR3 protein: CASSLAGYSYEQYF; CDR3 DNA: TGCGCCAGCAGCTTGGCAGGGTACTCCTACGAGCAGTACTTC
clone size: -; V gene: TRBV27; J gene: TRBJ2-7; D gene: -; CDR3 protein: CASSTRDGNYEQYF; CDR3 DNA: TGTGCCAGCAGTACCCGGGACGGCAACTACGAGCAGTACTTC
clone size: once; V gene: TRBV29-1; J gene: TRBJ1-4; D gene: TRBD1; CDR3 protein: CSARLPGTGDEKLFF; CDR3 DNA: TGCAGCGCCAGACTACCCGGGACAGGGGATGAAAAACTGTTTTTT
clone size: -; V gene: TRBV7-8; J gene: TRBJ2-3; D gene: TRBD2; CDR3 protein: CASSFASGRGTDTQYF; CDR3 DNA: TGTGCCAGCAGCTTCGCTAGCGGGAGGGGCACAGATACGCAGTATTTT
clone size: -; V gene: TRBV2; J gene: TRBJ1-1; D gene: -; CDR3 protein: CASRSGPYIVEAFF; CDR3 DNA: TGTGCCAGCAGATCAGGCCCCTACATCGTTGAAGCTTTCTTT
clone size: -; V gene: TRBV2; J gene: TRBJ2-7; D gene: -; CDR3 protein: CASSESSGGHYEQYF; CDR3 DNA: TGTGCCAGCAGTGAATCCTCGGGGGGACATTACGAGCAGTACTTC
clone size: -; V gene: TRBV19; J gene: TRBJ2-1; D gene: -; CDR3 protein: CASSVGGYNEQFF; CDR3 DNA: TGTGCCAGTAGTGTGGGCGGCTACAATGAGCAGTTCTTC
clone size: -; V gene: TRBV9; J gene: TRBJ2-7; D gene: -; CDR3 protein: CASSLDGGEQYF; CDR3 DNA: TGTGCCAGCAGCCTAGACGGGGGCGAGCAGTACTTC
clone size: -; V gene: TRBV6-1; J gene: TRBJ1-6; D gene: -; CDR3 protein: CASSETPGVDSPLHF; CDR3 DNA: TGTGCCAGCAGTGAAACCCCCGGGGTGGATTCACCCCTCCACTTT
clone size: once; V gene: TRBV6-5; J gene: TRBJ1-5; D gene: -; CDR3 protein: CATRSIGIGNQPQHF; CDR3 DNA: TGTGCCACCCGGTCCATCGGGATAGGAAATCAGCCCCAGCATTTT